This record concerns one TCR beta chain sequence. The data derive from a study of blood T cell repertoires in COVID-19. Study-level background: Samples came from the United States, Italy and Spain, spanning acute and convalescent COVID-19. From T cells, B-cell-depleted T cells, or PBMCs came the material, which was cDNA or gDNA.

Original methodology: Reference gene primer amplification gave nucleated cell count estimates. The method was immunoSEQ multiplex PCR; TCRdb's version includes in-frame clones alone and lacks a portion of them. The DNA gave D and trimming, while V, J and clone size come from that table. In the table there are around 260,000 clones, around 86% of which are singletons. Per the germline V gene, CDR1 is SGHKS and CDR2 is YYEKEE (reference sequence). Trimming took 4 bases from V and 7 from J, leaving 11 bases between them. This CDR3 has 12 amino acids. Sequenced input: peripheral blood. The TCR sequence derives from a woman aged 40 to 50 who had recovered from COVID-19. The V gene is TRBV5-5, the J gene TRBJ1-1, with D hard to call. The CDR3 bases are TGTGCCAGCAGCCAGCGAGGTTTTGAAGCTTTCTTT. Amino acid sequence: CASSQRGFEAFF.